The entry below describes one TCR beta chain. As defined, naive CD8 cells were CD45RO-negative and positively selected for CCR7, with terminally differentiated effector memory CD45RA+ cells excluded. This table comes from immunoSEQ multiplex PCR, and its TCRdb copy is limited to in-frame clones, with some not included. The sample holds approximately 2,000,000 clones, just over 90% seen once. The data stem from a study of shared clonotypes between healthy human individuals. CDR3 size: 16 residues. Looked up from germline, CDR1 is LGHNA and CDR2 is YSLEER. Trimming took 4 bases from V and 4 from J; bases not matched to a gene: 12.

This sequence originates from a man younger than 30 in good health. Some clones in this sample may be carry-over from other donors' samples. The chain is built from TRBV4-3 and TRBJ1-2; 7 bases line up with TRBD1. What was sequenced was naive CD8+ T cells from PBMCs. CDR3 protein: CASSPGSHGTAYGYTF. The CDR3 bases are TGCGCCAGCAGCCCGGGGAGTCACGGGACAGCCTATGGCTACACCTTC.